This TCR beta chain was documented in a study of T cell responses to AZD1222 COVID-19 vaccine. Study findings and constraints: Seropositive at baseline were only a handful of AZD1222 recipients.

The protocol was immunoSEQ multiplex PCR, while the TCRdb copy is restricted to in-frame clones and leaves out a portion. Among almost 70,000 clones, 83% were seen once, and the ten largest hold roughly 23%. As to this clone: The antigen remains unidentified.

This TCR was recovered from an adult who received the AZD1222 COVID-19 vaccine. The source was peripheral blood, collected 28 days after the second AZD1222 dose.

CDR3 in DNA: TGTGCCAGCAGCAAAGACAGGGACTATGGCTACACCTTC. Encoded protein: CASSKDRDYGYTF. The J gene is TRBJ1-2, the V gene TRBV5-4, with 7 bases fitting TRBD1. The J segment lost 3 bases and the V segment lost 4 bases, leaving 3 bases of the junction unmatched. CDR3 length: 13 residues. Germline CDR1 and CDR2: SGHNT and YYREEE (reference sequence).